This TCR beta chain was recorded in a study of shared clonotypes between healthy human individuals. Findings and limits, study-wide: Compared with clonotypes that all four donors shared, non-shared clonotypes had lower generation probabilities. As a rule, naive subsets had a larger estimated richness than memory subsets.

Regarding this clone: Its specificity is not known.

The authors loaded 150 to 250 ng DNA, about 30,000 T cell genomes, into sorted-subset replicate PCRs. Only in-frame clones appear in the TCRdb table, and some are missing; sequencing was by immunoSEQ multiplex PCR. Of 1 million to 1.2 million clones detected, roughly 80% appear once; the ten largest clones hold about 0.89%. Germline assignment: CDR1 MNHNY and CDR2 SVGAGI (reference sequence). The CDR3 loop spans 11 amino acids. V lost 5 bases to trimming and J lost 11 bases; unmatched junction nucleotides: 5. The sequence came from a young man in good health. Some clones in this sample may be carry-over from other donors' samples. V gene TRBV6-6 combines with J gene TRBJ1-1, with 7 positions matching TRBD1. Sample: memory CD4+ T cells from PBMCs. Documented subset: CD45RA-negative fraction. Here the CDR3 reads CASSAGGRAFF. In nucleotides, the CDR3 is TGTGCCAGCAGTGCAGGGGGAAGGGCTTTCTTT.